These T cell receptor beta chains were read from a single sample in a study of T cells expressing NK-cell markers. TCRdb processed the 5' RACE reads again and assigns one entry to each CDR3 protein, with no DNA. Recorded for this sample: about 540,000 distinct CDR3 sequences. Sequencing input: blood T cells: a sorted CD56 or NKG2C T cell subset, CD4+ or CD8+ T cells, or bulk PBMC T cells (not recorded which). The receptors shown here come from a man younger than 30 in good health. The CDR3 runs from the conserved cysteine through the conserved F or W.

v_call: TRBV5-1; j_call: TRBJ2-3; cdr3_aa: CASRSGLAGPDIGDTQYF
v_call: TRBV20-1; j_call: TRBJ2-3; cdr3_aa: CSARGGSGRDTQYF
v_call: TRBV21-1; j_call: TRBJ1-1; cdr3_aa: CASSLRTGDMNTEAFF
v_call: TRBV7-8; j_call: TRBJ1-4; cdr3_aa: CASSSWEANEKLFF
v_call: TRBV12-3/TRBV12-4; j_call: TRBJ2-7; cdr3_aa: CASRKYSGYEQYF
v_call: TRBV28; j_call: TRBJ1-5; cdr3_aa: CASIERQVNQPQHF
v_call: TRBV20-1; j_call: TRBJ2-7; cdr3_aa: CSATRGTSGTSIRTYEQYF
v_call: TRBV6-5; j_call: TRBJ2-1; cdr3_aa: CASSSPRYPGRSSYNEQFF
v_call: TRBV12-3/TRBV12-4; j_call: TRBJ2-7; cdr3_aa: CASSPTGRQYF
v_call: TRBV10-2; j_call: TRBJ1-1; cdr3_aa: CASSSLASMNTEAFF
v_call: TRBV5-5; j_call: TRBJ2-2; cdr3_aa: CASSFGQVAGELFF
v_call: TRBV6-4; j_call: TRBJ2-3; cdr3_aa: CASSDTHTDTQYF
v_call: TRBV28; j_call: TRBJ2-1; cdr3_aa: CASSTTSGKFF
v_call: TRBV12-3/TRBV12-4; j_call: TRBJ2-1; cdr3_aa: CASSFGTHLSTSYNEQFF
v_call: TRBV6-1; j_call: TRBJ2-1; cdr3_aa: CASSRKNSGRNNEQFF
v_call: TRBV5-5; j_call: TRBJ2-1; cdr3_aa: CASSQRGGKYNEQFF
v_call: TRBV30; j_call: TRBJ1-1; cdr3_aa: CAWSERGTLNTEAFF
v_call: TRBV6-2/TRBV6-3; j_call: TRBJ2-2; cdr3_aa: CASSSRAGGLNTGELFF
v_call: TRBV11-1; j_call: TRBJ2-1; cdr3_aa: CASSPTLGLAGGGSYNEQFF
v_call: TRBV12-3/TRBV12-4; j_call: TRBJ2-1; cdr3_aa: CASSAPGLAEYNEQFF
v_call: TRBV20-1; j_call: TRBJ2-7; cdr3_aa: CSARDPTLAEGYEQYF
v_call: TRBV29-1; j_call: TRBJ2-1; cdr3_aa: CSVEDLRGVRDEQFF
v_call: TRBV6-5; j_call: TRBJ2-7; cdr3_aa: CASSYPGGESPYEQYF
v_call: TRBV3-1; j_call: TRBJ2-5; cdr3_aa: CASSYPGTHKRTQYF
v_call: TRBV7-2; j_call: TRBJ2-3; cdr3_aa: CASSLELAGRGDTQYF
v_call: TRBV20-1; j_call: TRBJ2-3; cdr3_aa: CSAEDSGRGTDTQYF
v_call: TRBV4-1; j_call: TRBJ1-1; cdr3_aa: CASSAQENTEAFF
v_call: TRBV15; j_call: TRBJ2-7; cdr3_aa: CATSREPTGTGAYEQYF
v_call: TRBV27; j_call: TRBJ2-7; cdr3_aa: CASSLVVASEQYF
v_call: TRBV27; j_call: TRBJ2-3; cdr3_aa: CASRPWGIHLRGDTQYF
v_call: TRBV6-2/TRBV6-3; j_call: TRBJ2-1; cdr3_aa: CASSRGTVSYNEQFF
v_call: TRBV4-3; j_call: TRBJ2-5; cdr3_aa: CASSQAPGKETQYF
v_call: TRBV4-1; j_call: TRBJ2-5; cdr3_aa: CASSQDLRIQETQYF
v_call: TRBV7-2; j_call: TRBJ2-2; cdr3_aa: CASSFPAGVRTGELFF
v_call: TRBV7-9; j_call: TRBJ2-1; cdr3_aa: CASSFTTSGSTYEQFF
v_call: TRBV12-3/TRBV12-4; j_call: TRBJ1-2; cdr3_aa: CASTPTPLVGYTF
v_call: TRBV25-1; j_call: TRBJ2-7; cdr3_aa: CASSGAGGDSPYEQYF
v_call: TRBV5-6; j_call: TRBJ2-1; cdr3_aa: CASSLGSGREFF
v_call: TRBV5-6; j_call: TRBJ2-1; cdr3_aa: CASSLSGRAFEQFF
v_call: TRBV27; j_call: TRBJ1-5; cdr3_aa: CASSLSKPGRNQPQHF
v_call: TRBV12-3/TRBV12-4; j_call: TRBJ1-5; cdr3_aa: CASSSGLYNNQPQHF
v_call: TRBV7-9; j_call: TRBJ2-4; cdr3_aa: CASSWVDKNIQYF
v_call: TRBV7-9; j_call: TRBJ2-7; cdr3_aa: CASSDSPGLLGYEQYF
v_call: TRBV28; j_call: TRBJ2-2; cdr3_aa: CASRGLPLVGELFF